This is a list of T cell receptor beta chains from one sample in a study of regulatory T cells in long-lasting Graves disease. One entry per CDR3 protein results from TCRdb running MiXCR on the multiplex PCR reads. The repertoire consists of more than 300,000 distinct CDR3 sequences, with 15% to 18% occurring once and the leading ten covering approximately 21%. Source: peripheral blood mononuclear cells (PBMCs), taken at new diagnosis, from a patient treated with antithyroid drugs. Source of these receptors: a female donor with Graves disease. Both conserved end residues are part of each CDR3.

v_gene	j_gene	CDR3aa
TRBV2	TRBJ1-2	CASSEDPRGFNYGYTF
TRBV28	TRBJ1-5	CASSLRTGRRQPQHF
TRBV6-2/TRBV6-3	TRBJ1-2	CASSETANYGYTF
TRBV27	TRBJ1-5	CASSPYGQSDQPQHF
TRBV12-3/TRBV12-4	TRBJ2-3	CASRLAGISLDTQYF
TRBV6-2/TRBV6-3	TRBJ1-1	CASSPGPTNTEAFF
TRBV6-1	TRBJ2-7	CASSFAESSYEQYF
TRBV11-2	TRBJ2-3	CASSRPGGTDTQYF
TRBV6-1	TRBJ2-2	CASTLGWGYDTGELFF
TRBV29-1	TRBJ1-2	CSVLTQTANYGYTF
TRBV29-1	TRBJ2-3	CSVEDRGAAQYF
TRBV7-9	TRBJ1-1	CASSLRGGGAFF
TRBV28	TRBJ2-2	CASSIRGLAGGPDTGEPFF
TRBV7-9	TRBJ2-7	CASSLRVLASGSYEQYF
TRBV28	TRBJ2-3	CASSRPTGGLKKSRTDTQYF
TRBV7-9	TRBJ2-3	CASSSRRGHTDTQYF
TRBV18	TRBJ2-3	CASSPEAGYRSDTQYF
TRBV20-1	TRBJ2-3	CSARDFRQGSTDTQYF
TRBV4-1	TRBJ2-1	CASSLEGTFNEQFF
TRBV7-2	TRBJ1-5	CASSLLTGGSQPQHF
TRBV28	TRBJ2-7	CASFGTSGPDSYEQYF
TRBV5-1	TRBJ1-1	CASSLGAGTNTEAFF
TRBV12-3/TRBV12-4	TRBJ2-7	CASSPSAGDLSYEQYF
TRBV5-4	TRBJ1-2	CASSSPGRSNYGYTF
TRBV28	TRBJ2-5	CAWGGRGETQYF
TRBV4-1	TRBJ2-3	CASTSRLAGVSGSTDTQYF
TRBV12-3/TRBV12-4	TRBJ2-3	CASSSGTSGTQYF
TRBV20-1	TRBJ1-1	CSATGDYRNTEAFF
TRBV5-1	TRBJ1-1	CASSAQNTEAFF
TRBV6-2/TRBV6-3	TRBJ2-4	CATQTRSPRTGENIQYF
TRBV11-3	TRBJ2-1	CASSQTSYNEQFF
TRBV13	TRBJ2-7	CASSSRDRGHEQYF
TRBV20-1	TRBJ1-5	CSAGYSNQPQHF